This paragraph covers one T cell receptor beta chain sequence. Method: immunoSEQ multiplex PCR; TCRdb's copy keeps in-frame clones and lacks some. The data contain about 46,000 clones, about three quarters of them singletons. The germline V gene has CDR1 MGHRA and CDR2 YSYEKL. This CDR3 region has 17 residues. The trim removed 2 bases at V and 1 base at J, leaving 8 bases unmatched. This sample is part of a study of early stage breast cancer tumors. Study as a whole: Of around 16 invasive breast tumors, around 13 were hormone receptor-positive, HER2-negative.

Input material: blood. The V and J genes are TRBV4-1 and TRBJ1-1, with 9 nucleotides matching TRBD1. The receptor was derived from a person aged 40 to 50 with breast cancer. CDR3 DNA: TGCGCCAGCAGCCAACCGGGACAGGGACGCGGGAACACTGAAGCTTTCTTT. It is translated as CASSQPGQGRGNTEAFF.